Described below is a single T cell receptor (beta chain) sequence and its context. V lost 3 bases, J lost 3 bases, and 10 bases stayed unmatched. The CDR3 is 17 amino acids. The germline CDR1 and CDR2 sequences are SGHDT and YYEEEE. Original methodology: Amplified reference gene primers provided the basis for estimating nucleated cell counts. Sequencing used immunoSEQ multiplex PCR; TCRdb keeps in-frame clones, though not all of them. V and J calls and clone size come straight from that table; D and trimming were deduced from the DNA. This table has under 300,000 clones, approximately 80% appearing once. This entry comes from a study of blood T cell repertoires in COVID-19. Study overall: Acute and convalescent COVID-19 samples came from the United States, Italy and Spain. PBMCs, B-cell-depleted T cells, or T cells provided the cDNA or gDNA that made up the material.

This receptor was taken from a man between 35 and 55 years old who had recovered from COVID-19. V and J are TRBV5-6 and TRBJ2-3; TRBD2 aligns across 10 bases. Sequenced input: peripheral blood. The chain's CDR3 is CASSSELLAGDTDTQYF. The CDR3 DNA reads TGTGCCAGCAGCTCCGAGTTGCTAGCGGGGGATACAGATACGCAGTATTTT.